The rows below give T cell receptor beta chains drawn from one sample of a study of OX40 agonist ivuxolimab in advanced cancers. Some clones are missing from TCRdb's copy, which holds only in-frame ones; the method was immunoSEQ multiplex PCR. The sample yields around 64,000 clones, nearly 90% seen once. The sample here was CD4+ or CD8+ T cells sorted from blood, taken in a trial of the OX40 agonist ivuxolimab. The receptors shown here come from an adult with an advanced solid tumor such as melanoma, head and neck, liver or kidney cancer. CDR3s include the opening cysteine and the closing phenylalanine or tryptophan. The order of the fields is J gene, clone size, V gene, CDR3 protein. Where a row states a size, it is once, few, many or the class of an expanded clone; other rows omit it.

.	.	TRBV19	CASSLRDGGPYEQYF
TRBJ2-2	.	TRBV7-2	CASSLRTLAGNTGELFF
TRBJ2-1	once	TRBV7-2	CASSLGPSGRDEQFF
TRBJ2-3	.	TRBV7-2	CASSTKGLAGVWADTQYF
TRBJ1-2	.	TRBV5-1	CASSNSGYTF
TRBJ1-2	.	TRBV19	CASRVRDQGHGYTF
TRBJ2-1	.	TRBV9	CASSENQYNEQFF
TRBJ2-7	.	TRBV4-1	CASSQAGTTYSYEQYF
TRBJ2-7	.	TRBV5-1	CASSWTASTYEQYF
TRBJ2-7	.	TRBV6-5	CASSYSETLGEQYF
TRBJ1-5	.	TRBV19	CASSISTRGGNNQPQHF
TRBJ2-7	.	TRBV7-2	CASTQDQSYEQYF
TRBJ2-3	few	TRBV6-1	CASSGYPSSSGGAADTQYF
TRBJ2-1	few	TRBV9	CASSVEPLWNEQFF
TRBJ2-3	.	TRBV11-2	CASSSLLRSRGRTDTQYF
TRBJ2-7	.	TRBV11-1	CASSLGQGLFYEQYF
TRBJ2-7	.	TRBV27	CASSLYWVRDTYEQYF
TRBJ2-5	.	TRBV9	CASSLGLAGEGTQYF
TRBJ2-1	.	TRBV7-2	CASSSSGGNEQFF
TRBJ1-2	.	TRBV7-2	CASSRVNYGYTF